This TCR beta chain was recovered during a study of CD8 T cells in Susac syndrome. Study outcomes and limitations: The study conceded that its TCR sequencing and HLA analysis involved relatively few individuals.

As regards this clonotype: Its antigen remains unidentified. One junction end disagrees with the germline gene, perhaps due to a read error.

Peripheral blood CD8+ and CD4+ T cells were profiled by TCR beta sequencing. TEMRA cells were FACS-enriched and CD8+ and CD4+ T cells negatively isolated. This CDR3 comprises 13 residues. In germline, CDR1 is SSHAT, CDR2 FNYEAQ (reference sequence). Reverse transcription used 0.5 to 1 ug RNA and random hexamers. The amplification used immunoSEQ multiplex PCR on TCR beta CDR3; it spanned 54 Vbeta and 13 Jbeta. TCRdb analysed the immunoSEQ multiplex PCR reads with MiXCR anew, one entry per CDR3 protein. The table records 200,000 to 250,000 distinct CDR3 sequences, approximately 95% of them present only once.

This TCR was sampled from a human donor with multiple sclerosis. The sequencing sample was made of CD4+ T cells from PBMCs. The gene calls are TRBV7-7 and TRBJ2-5; D remains unclear. The CDR3 reads CASSIGNQETQYF. In nucleotides, the CDR3 is TGTGCTAGCAGCATAGGAAACCAAGAGACCCAGTACTTC.